A selection of T cell receptor beta chains follows, all from one sample in a study of post-analysis software for immune sequencing data. TCRdb re-derived calls from the PCR reads in MiXCR, one entry per CDR3 protein. Among 700,000 to 900,000 distinct CDR3 sequences, about half were seen once, and the ten largest hold 4.9%. Input material: blood. The receptors were gathered from a girl aged 10-17 years with multiple sclerosis. Each CDR3 is given with its conserved first and last residue. Fields, in order: CDR3 protein, D gene, clone size, V gene. D genes are given only for firm matches. Only part of the rows carry a size: once, few, many, or a class if the clone is expanded.

CDR3: CATSDTQETQYF; D: -; size: -; V: TRBV24-1
CDR3: CSARDRQAREKLFF; D: -; size: few; V: TRBV20-1
CDR3: CSAVGTSGRLVVTQYF; D: TRBD2; size: -; V: TRBV20-1
CDR3: CSARTGVDGGHFTDTQYF; D: -; size: -; V: TRBV20-1
CDR3: CASSLSPGLPTDTQYF; D: -; size: few; V: TRBV27
CDR3: CASSYNIGGTNNEQFF; D: -; size: -; V: TRBV6-2/TRBV6-3
CDR3: CASSVAGAPHEQYF; D: -; size: few; V: TRBV9
CDR3: CASSSGGQGSYGYTF; D: TRBD1; size: -; V: TRBV7-2
CDR3: CVSSLNGAENTEAFF; D: -; size: -; V: TRBV6-1
CDR3: CASSQEVHSYEQYF; D: -; size: few; V: TRBV28
CDR3: CASSLPHDSASYEQYF; D: -; size: -; V: TRBV11-2
CDR3: CASSSRPTSDTQYF; D: -; size: -; V: TRBV7-2
CDR3: CAISERISDRGLTYEQYF; D: TRBD1; size: few; V: TRBV10-3
CDR3: CASSQSRGLRYGYTF; D: TRBD1; size: -; V: TRBV4-3
CDR3: CASSLQITNQPQHF; D: -; size: once; V: TRBV7-8
CDR3: CASSFNSGGETQYF; D: -; size: once; V: TRBV11-2
CDR3: CASRGDSSGANVLTF; D: -; size: -; V: TRBV7-6
CDR3: CSARDSALQGRNSPLHF; D: -; size: -; V: TRBV20-1
CDR3: CASSPTGRGAYEQYF; D: -; size: -; V: TRBV7-6
CDR3: CASNGAQPGLASTDTQYF; D: TRBD2; size: -; V: TRBV12-3/TRBV12-4
CDR3: CASRIGTSGVLEQYF; D: TRBD2; size: -; V: TRBV7-2
CDR3: CAISESFDGGMVEETQYF; D: -; size: few; V: TRBV10-3
CDR3: CASSLDGSGKGYEQFF; D: TRBD2; size: -; V: TRBV7-2
CDR3: CASSYRRAAYNEQFF; D: -; size: few; V: TRBV6-5
CDR3: CATSDLGRASYNEQFF; D: -; size: -; V: TRBV24-1
CDR3: CSALRRDSPYEQYF; D: TRBD1; size: -; V: TRBV20-1
CDR3: CSASYRADSPLHF; D: -; size: -; V: TRBV20-1
CDR3: CASSPTSWADNEQFF; D: -; size: -; V: TRBV5-6
CDR3: CASSRARDYEQYF; D: -; size: few; V: TRBV12-3/TRBV12-4
CDR3: CASRTGFVDNEQFF; D: -; size: -; V: TRBV5-1
CDR3: CASSSTGGRSSGANVLTF; D: TRBD1; size: once; V: TRBV6-5
CDR3: CSARVVAGGPHEQYF; D: TRBD2; size: few; V: TRBV20-1
CDR3: CSVDQTGVYETQYF; D: TRBD1; size: -; V: TRBV29-1
CDR3: CATGEFGQPQHF; D: -; size: once; V: TRBV24-1
CDR3: CASGGLADLYNEQFF; D: -; size: few; V: TRBV5-6
CDR3: CASSRVPRDEQFF; D: -; size: -; V: TRBV7-9
CDR3: CASSLEARGRTSYEQYF; D: TRBD2; size: -; V: TRBV5-4
CDR3: CASSYLTSGIDEQFF; D: TRBD2; size: -; V: TRBV6-2/TRBV6-3
CDR3: CSASRGSSYNSPLHF; D: -; size: -; V: TRBV20-1
CDR3: CASSPDSGEVQYF; D: TRBD2; size: -; V: TRBV7-8
CDR3: CASTLQGPNYGYTF; D: TRBD1; size: -; V: TRBV28
CDR3: CSARDVAWGDTQYF; D: -; size: -; V: TRBV20-1